Presented here are 13 T cell receptor beta chains from one specimen sequenced in a study of CD8 T cells in ankylosing spondylitis. TCRdb redid the calling of the 5' RACE reads with MiXCR, one entry per CDR3 protein. This sample yields under 250,000 distinct CDR3 sequences, of which roughly a tenth are seen a single time; less than 7.5% belongs to the top ten. The specimen was blood, either unsorted or a sorted T cell fraction (not recorded which). The receptor set was obtained from a male donor with ankylosing spondylitis or in good health (not recorded which).

This clonotype appeared a few times. The gene calls are TRBV5-1 and TRBJ2-7; D is tentatively TRBD1 or TRBD2 (5 bases each). CDR1 SGHRS and CDR2 YFSETQ come from the germline V gene. The CDR3 totals 14 residues. V was cut by 4 bases and J by 1 base, with 12 bases left in between. DNA of the CDR3: TGCGCCAGCAGCCGGGGCGTAGTGTCCTACGAGCAGTACTTC. Translating it yields CASSRGVVSYEQYF.

In its sample, this clonotype was seen many times. This chain uses TRBV5-5 with TRBJ1-3; possible D gene TRBD1, 5 bases. Germline V gene sequence: CDR1 SGHKS, CDR2 YYEKEE (reference sequence). V was trimmed by 3 bases and J by 4 bases, leaving 20 bases between them. The CDR3 is made up of 17 amino acids. The CDR3 spells CASSSSVGAFTGNTIYF. CDR3 coding DNA: TGTGCCAGCAGCTCGTCGGTCGGGGCCTTTACGGGAAACACCATATATTTT.

In its sample, this clonotype was seen many times. The chain combines TRBV20-1 with TRBJ2-1, with D uncertain. The CDR3 has 12 residues. Germline CDR1 and CDR2: DFQATT and SNEGSKA (reference sequence). V shed 3 bases and J shed 4 bases, with 7 bases lying between them. The DNA for the CDR3 is TGCAGTGCTAGTCTGGGGTACAATGAGCAGTTCTTC. It yields the protein CSASLGYNEQFF.

This clonotype was seen many times. The chain employs TRBV5-1 and TRBJ2-2; D not resolved. Looked up from germline, CDR1 is SGHRS and CDR2 is YFSETQ. V was shortened by 6 bases and J by 4 bases, with 7 bases between the two germline ends. The CDR3 is made up of 12 amino acids. For the CDR3, the DNA is TGCGCCAGCACCGGACGCACCGGGGAGCTGTTTTTT. Its protein is CASTGRTGELFF.

This clonotype was detected ten times or more. This CDR3 reads CSAPSTGLEAFF. Written as DNA, the CDR3 is TGCAGTGCTCCGTCGACCGGTCTTGAAGCTTTCTTT. The chain uses TRBV20-1 and TRBJ1-1; D not certain. This CDR3 comprises 12 residues. Germline CDR1 and CDR2: DFQATT and SNEGSKA (reference sequence). V was clipped by 5 bases and J by 7 bases, with 14 bases between them.

This clonotype has ten or more counts. The rearrangement uses TRBV6-4 and TRBJ2-3; possibly TRBD1 or TRBD2 for D (6 bases each). CDR1 is MRHNA, CDR2 SNTAGT, per germline. V lost 7 bases and J lost 2, with 13 bases in between. There are 14 residues in the CDR3. The chain's CDR3 is CASKGGRDTDTQYF. CDR3 DNA sequence: TGTGCCAGCAAGGGGGGCCGCGACACAGATACGCAGTATTTT.

This clonotype showed up just a few times. V and J are TRBV20-1 and TRBJ2-1, with 8 bases matching TRBD2. The germline V gene has CDR1 DFQATT and CDR2 SNEGSKA (reference sequence). V was clipped by 3 bases and J by 4 bases; unmatched bases: 5. This CDR3 has 14 residues. The CDR3 sequence: CSASKGLDYNEQFF. CDR3 nucleotides: TGCAGTGCTAGTAAGGGACTAGATTACAATGAGCAGTTCTTC.

This clonotype was seen a handful of times. This chain joins TRBV7-2 and TRBJ1-4; TRBD1 is a possible D gene (6 bases). There are 14 residues in the CDR3. The V end lost 6 bases, the J end lost 8 bases, and 16 bases lay between the germline ends. The germline gives CDR1 SGHTA, CDR2 FQGNSA. The CDR3 coding sequence is TGTGCCAGCAGGGTTGGACAGCCCGGAGAAAAACTGTTTTTT. It encodes CASRVGQPGEKLFF.

This clonotype appeared many times. The CDR3 sequence: CSASPFLEGSYNEQFF. In DNA, the CDR3 is TGCAGTGCTAGTCCCTTCCTGGAGGGCTCCTACAATGAGCAGTTCTTC. The J gene is TRBJ2-1, the V gene TRBV20-1; a weak D match, TRBD2 (6 bases). The ends were cut back, 3 bases at V and 0 bases at J, with 15 bases in the middle. In germline, CDR1 is DFQATT, CDR2 SNEGSKA (reference sequence). CDR3 size: 16 residues.

V usage is TRBV19 and J usage is TRBJ2-5, with TRBD1 matching 9 bases. With 5 bases clipped from V and 5 bases from J, the junction kept 12 bases outside the gene matches. Germline CDR1 and CDR2: LNHDA and SQIVND (reference sequence). The CDR3 covers 16 residues. The DNA of the CDR3 is TGTGCCAGTAGTTCCCCCGCCACAGGGGGCCGGGAGACCCAGTACTTC. Protein sequence: CASSSPATGGRETQYF.

This clonotype was detected many times. The V and J genes are TRBV5-5 and TRBJ1-2; D uncertain. Germline-derived CDR1 and CDR2 are SGHKS and YYEKEE (reference sequence). The V end lost 8 bases, the J end lost 0 bases, and 8 bases lay between the germline ends. The CDR3 is made up of 12 amino acids. Here the CDR3 reads CASYTANYGYTF. CDR3 coding DNA: TGTGCCAGTTATACAGCTAACTATGGCTACACCTTC.

There are many counts of this clonotype. The CDR3 nucleotides are TGTGCCAGCAGTTTAATGCCGACCGGGGAGCTGTTTTTT. Its protein product is CASSLMPTGELFF. This rearrangement joins TRBV12-3 or TRBV12-4 to TRBJ2-2; no reliable D call. Trimming left V 2 bases short and J 5 bases short, with 6 bases between. The CDR3 sequence is 13 residues long.

This clonotype occurred many times. This chain joins TRBV12-3 or TRBV12-4 and TRBJ2-3; D is possibly TRBD2 (5 bases). V dropped 8 bases and J dropped 1 base, with 16 bases sitting between them. The CDR3 length is 15 residues. The CDR3 region has the DNA TGTGCCAGCCGTTGGGAGCGTGTGGGCACAGATACGCAGTATTTT. Its protein product is CASRWERVGTDTQYF.